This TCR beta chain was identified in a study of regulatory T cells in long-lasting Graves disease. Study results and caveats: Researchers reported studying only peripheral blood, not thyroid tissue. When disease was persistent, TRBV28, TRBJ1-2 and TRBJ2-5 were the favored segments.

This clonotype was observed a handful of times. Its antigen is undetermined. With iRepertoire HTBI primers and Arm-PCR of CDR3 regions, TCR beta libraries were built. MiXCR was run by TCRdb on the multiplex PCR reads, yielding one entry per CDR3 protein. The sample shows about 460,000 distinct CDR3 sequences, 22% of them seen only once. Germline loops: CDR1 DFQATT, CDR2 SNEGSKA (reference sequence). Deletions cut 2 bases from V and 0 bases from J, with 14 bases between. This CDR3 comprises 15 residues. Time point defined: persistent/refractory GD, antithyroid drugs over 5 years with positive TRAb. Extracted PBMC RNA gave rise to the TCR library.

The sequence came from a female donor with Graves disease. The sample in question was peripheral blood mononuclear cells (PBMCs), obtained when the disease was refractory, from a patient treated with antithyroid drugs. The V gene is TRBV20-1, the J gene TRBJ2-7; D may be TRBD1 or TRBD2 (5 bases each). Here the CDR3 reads CSARSRAGNSYEQYF. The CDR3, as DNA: TGCAGTGCTAGATCGAGGGCAGGGAACTCCTACGAGCAGTACTTC.